This TCR beta chain was captured in a study of T-cell memory formation after mild COVID-19. Study-wide findings and caveats: Clones that got smaller from day 15 to 85 had even CD4/CD8, while clones growing later tipped toward CD4+.

Between the trimmed V and J ends, which lost 0 bases and 4 bases, there was a span of 10 bases. CDR3 length equals 15 residues. Per germline, CDR1 SGHVS and CDR2 FNYEAQ. This clonotype was detected a few times. Its specificity is not known. TCRdb processed the 5' RACE reads anew with MiXCR; each CDR3 protein has one entry. The sample has about 360,000 distinct CDR3 sequences; 14% are singletons. This receptor was obtained from a young man who had mild COVID-19 (a few samples of this study predate the infection). Cell type and time point are not known. Specimen: PBMCs or a T cell subset sorted from them (not recorded which). The gene calls are TRBV7-6 and TRBJ2-1; D is uncertain. In DNA, the CDR3 is TGTGCCAGCAGCTTAGCTTATGGCCGATACAATGAGCAGTTCTTC. Translated: CASSLAYGRYNEQFF.